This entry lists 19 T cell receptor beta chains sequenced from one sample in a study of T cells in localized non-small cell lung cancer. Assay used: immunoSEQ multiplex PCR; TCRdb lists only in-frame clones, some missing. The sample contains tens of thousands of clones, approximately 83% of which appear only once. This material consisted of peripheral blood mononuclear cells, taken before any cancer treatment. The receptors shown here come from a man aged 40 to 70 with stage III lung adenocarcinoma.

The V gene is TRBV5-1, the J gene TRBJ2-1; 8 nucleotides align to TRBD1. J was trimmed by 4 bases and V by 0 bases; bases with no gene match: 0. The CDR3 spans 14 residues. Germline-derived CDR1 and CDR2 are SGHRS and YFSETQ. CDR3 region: CASSLGTGYNEQFF. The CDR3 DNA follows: TGCGCCAGCAGCTTGGGGACAGGGTACAATGAGCAGTTCTTC.

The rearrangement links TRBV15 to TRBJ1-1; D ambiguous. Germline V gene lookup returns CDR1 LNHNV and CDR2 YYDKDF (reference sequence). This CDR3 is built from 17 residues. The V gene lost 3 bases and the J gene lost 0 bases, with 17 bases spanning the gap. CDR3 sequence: CATSRGDSYLMNTEAFF. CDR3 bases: TGTGCCACCAGCAGGGGTGATTCGTACCTCATGAACACTGAAGCTTTCTTT. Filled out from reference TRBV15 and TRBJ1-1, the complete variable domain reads DAMVIQNPRYQVTQFGKPVTLSCSQTLNHNVMYWYQQKSSQAPKLLFHYYDKDFNNEADTPDNFQSRRPNTSFCFLDIRSPGLGDTAMYLCATSRGDSYLMNTEAFFGQGTRLTVV.

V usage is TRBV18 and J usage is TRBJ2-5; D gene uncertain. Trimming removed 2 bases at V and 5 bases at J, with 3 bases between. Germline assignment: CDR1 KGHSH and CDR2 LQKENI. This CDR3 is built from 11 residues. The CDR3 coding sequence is TGTGCCAGCTCACCAATGGAGACCCAGTACTTC. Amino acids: CASSPMETQYF.

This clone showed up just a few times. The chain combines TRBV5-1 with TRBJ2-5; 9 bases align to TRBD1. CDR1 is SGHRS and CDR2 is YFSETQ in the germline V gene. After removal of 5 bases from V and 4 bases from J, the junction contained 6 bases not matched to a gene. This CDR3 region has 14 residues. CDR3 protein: CASRPPGQGETQYF. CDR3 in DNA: TGCGCCAGCAGGCCCCCGGGACAGGGAGAGACCCAGTACTTC.

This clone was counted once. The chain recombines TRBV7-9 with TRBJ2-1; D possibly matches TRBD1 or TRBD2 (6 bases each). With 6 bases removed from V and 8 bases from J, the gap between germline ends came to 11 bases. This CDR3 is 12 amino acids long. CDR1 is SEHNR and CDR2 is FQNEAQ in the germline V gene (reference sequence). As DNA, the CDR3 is TGTGCCAGCAGGACAAGGGGGGATGAGCAGTTCTTC. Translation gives CASRTRGDEQFF.

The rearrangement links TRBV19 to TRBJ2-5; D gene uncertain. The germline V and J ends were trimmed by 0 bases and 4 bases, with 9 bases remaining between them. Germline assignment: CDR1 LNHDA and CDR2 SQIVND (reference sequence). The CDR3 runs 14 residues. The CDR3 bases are TGTGCCAGTAGTATAGATCCGCTTAGAGAGACCCAGTACTTC. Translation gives CASSIDPLRETQYF.

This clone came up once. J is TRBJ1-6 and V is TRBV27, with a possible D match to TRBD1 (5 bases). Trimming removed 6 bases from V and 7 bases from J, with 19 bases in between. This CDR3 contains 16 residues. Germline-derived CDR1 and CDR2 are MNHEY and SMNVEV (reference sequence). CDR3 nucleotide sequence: TGTGCCAGCAGGACCGAACCTGACAGCTGGAATTCACCCCTCCACTTT. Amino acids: CASRTEPDSWNSPLHF.

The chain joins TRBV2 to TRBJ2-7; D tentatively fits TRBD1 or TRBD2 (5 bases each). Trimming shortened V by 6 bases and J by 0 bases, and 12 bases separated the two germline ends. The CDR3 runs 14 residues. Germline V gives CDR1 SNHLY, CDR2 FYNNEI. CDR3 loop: CASRGVRDSYEQYF. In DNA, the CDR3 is TGTGCCAGCAGGGGGGTGAGGGACTCCTACGAGCAGTACTTC.

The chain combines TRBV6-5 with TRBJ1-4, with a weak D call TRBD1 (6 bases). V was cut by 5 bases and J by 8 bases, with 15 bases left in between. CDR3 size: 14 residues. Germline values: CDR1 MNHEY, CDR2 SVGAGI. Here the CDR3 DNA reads TGTGCCAGCAGTCCCAGAAGGGGGGGGGAAAAACTGTTTTTT. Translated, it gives CASSPRRGGEKLFF.

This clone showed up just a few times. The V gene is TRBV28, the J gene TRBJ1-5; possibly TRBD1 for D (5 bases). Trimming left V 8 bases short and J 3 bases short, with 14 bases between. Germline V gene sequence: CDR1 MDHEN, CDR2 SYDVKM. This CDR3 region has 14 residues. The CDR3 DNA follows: TGTGCCAGCCGCCTGGGGCAGTACAATCAGCCCCAGCATTTT. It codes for CASRLGQYNQPQHF.

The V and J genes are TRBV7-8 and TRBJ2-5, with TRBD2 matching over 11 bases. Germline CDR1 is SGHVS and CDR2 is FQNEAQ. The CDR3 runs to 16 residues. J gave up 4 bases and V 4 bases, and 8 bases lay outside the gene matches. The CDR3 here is CASSYPASGRRETQYF. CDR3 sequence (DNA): TGTGCCAGCAGCTACCCCGCTAGCGGGAGGCGAGAGACCCAGTACTTC. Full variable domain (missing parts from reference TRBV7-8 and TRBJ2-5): GAGVSQSPRYKVAKRGQDVALRCDPISGHVSLFWYQQALGQGPEFLTYFQNEAQLDKSGLPSDRFFAERPEGSVSTLKIQRTQQEDSAVYLCASSYPASGRRETQYFGPGTRLLVL.

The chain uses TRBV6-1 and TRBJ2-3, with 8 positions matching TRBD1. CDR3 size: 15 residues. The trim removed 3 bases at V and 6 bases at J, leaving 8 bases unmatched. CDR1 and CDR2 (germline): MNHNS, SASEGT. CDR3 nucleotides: TGTGCCAGCAGTGATGGGCAGGGGGCAACGGATACGCAGTATTTT. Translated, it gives CASSDGQGATDTQYF.

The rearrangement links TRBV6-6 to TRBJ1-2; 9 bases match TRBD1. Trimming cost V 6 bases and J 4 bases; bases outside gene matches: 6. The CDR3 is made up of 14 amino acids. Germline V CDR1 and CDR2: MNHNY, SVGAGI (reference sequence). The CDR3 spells CASRTGGGSYGYTF. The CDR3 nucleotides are TGTGCCAGCAGGACAGGGGGAGGTAGCTATGGCTACACCTTC.

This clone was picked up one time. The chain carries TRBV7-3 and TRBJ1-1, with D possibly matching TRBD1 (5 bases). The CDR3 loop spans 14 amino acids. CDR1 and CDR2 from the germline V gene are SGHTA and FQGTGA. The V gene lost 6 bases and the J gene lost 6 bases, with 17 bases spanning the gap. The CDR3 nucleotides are TGTGCCAGCAGTAAGGGGCAGGAATATGCTGAAGCTTTCTTT. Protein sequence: CASSKGQEYAEAFF.

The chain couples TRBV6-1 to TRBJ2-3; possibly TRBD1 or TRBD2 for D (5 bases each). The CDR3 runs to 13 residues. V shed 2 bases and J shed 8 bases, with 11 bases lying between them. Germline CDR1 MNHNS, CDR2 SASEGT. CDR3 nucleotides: TGTGCCAGCAGTGAATCCGGGACCCCTACGCAGTATTTT. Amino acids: CASSESGTPTQYF.

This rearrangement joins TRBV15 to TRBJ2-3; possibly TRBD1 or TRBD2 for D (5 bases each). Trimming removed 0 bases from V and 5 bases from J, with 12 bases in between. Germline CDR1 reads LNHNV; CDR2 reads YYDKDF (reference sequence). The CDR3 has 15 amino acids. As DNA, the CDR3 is TGTGCCACCAGCAGAGATGGTAATGGGGGAGATACGCAGTATTTT. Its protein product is CATSRDGNGGDTQYF.

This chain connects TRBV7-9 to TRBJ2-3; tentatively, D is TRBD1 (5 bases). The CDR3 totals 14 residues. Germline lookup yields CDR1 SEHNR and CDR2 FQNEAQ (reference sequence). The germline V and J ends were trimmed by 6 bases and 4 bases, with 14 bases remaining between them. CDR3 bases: TGTGCCAGCAGTAAAGGGGCCTCGGCAGATACGCAGTATTTT. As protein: CASSKGASADTQYF. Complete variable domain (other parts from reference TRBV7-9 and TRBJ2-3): DTGVSQNPRHKITKRGQNVTFRCDPISEHNRLYWYRQTLGQGPEFLTYFQNEAQLEKSRLLSDRFSAERPKGSFSTLEIQRTEQGDSAMYLCASSKGASADTQYFGPGTRLTVL.

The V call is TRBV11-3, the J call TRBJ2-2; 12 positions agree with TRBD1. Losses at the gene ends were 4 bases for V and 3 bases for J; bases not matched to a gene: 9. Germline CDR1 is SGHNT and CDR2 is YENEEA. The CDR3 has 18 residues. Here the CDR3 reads CASSSSRDRGRDTGELFF. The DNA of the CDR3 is TGTGCCAGCAGCTCCTCCCGGGACAGGGGGCGAGACACCGGGGAGCTGTTTTTT.

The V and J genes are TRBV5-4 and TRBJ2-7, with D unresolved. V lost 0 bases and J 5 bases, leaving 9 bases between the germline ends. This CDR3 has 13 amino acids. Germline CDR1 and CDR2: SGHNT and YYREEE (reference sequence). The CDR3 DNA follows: TGTGCCAGCAGCTTGGCTTCAGGCAACGAGCAGTACTTC. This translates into CASSLASGNEQYF.